The entry below describes one T cell receptor beta chain. Its antigen remains unidentified. Since the CDR3 does not end with the conserved phenylalanine or tryptophan, this likely comes from a read error. As the sequencing template, cDNA was produced by extracting RNA and reverse transcribing it. Repertoires were generated with immunoSEQ multiplex PCR, while TCRdb's copy carries only in-frame clones and drops some. The profile shows 180,000 or so clones, about 47% of them singletons. This CDR3 spans 12 amino acids. Germline V gene data show CDR1 as SGHVS and CDR2 as FQNEAQ. The V end was cut by 4 bases, the J end by 6 bases, with 6 bases between. This specimen belongs to a study of CD8+ T cells in alopecia areata. The treatment: oral pan-JAK inhibitor, 5-10 mg twice daily. The study, taken as a whole, reports: Tofacitinib did not eliminate many expanded lesional clones from scalp or blood. Normal skin's resident alphabeta T cells are sequenced alongside lesional scalp T cells. Mice showed TCR sharing more clearly than patients did, possibly owing to HLA.

Source: CD8+ T cells sorted from blood, taken between weeks 51 and 54, from a patient treated with tofacitinib. This receptor was obtained from a human donor with alopecia areata. J is TRBJ2-2 and V is TRBV7-8; D call uncertain. The CDR3 is CASSSVPGELFS. The CDR3 coding sequence is TGTGCCAGCAGCTCGGTCCCCGGGGAGCTGTTTTCT.